This T cell receptor beta chain emerged from a study of CD8+ T cells in alopecia areata. About the research overall: Tofacitinib administration to treated patients was oral, at 5 to 10 mg twice daily.

cDNA reverse transcribed from extracted RNA served as the sequencing template. This table comes from immunoSEQ multiplex PCR, and its TCRdb copy is limited to in-frame clones, with some not included. The data hold hundreds of thousands of clones, with about three fifths observed a single time. Treatment denoted: oral pan-JAK inhibitor, 5-10 mg twice daily. Peripheral blood and lesional scalp punch biopsies were taken from alopecia areata patients. Germline-derived CDR1 and CDR2 are MGHRA and YSYEKL. Trimming removed 0 bases from V and 5 bases from J, with 13 bases in between. This CDR3 is built from 16 residues.

The chain links TRBV4-1 to TRBJ2-2, with D unclear. Sequenced material: CD4+ T cells sorted from blood, taken at week 24, from a patient treated with tofacitinib. The source is a human donor with alopecia areata. The CDR3 DNA sequence: TGCGCCAGCAGCCAAGATCAGACCGTGGATACCGGGGAGCTGTTTTTT. As protein: CASSQDQTVDTGELFF.